The clone carrying this T cell receptor (beta chain) has more than one count but fewer than ten. One entry per CDR3 protein results from TCRdb running MiXCR on the 5' RACE reads. The sample shows some 82,000 distinct CDR3 sequences, about 5.5% of them seen only once. The V end was cut by 4 bases, the J end by 0 bases, with 11 bases between. This CDR3 has 15 amino acids. Germline V CDR1 and CDR2: SEHNR, FQNEAQ (reference sequence). These data belong to a study of T cells of healthy individuals. The J gene is TRBJ2-3, the V gene TRBV7-9; D is possibly TRBD1 (6 bases). This sequence was found in a female donor in good health. DNA for the CDR3: TGTGCCAGCAGCTCTCACAGGGCCAGCACAGATACGCAGTATTTT. Its translation: CASSSHRASTDTQYF.